Presented here are 10 T cell receptor beta chains from one specimen sequenced in a study of blood T cell repertoires in COVID-19. TCRdb keeps only in-frame clones here, not all; method: immunoSEQ multiplex PCR. This sample has a few hundred thousand clones, with around 90% found just once. Sequenced sample: peripheral blood. The receptors stem from a man in his fifties with acute or convalescent COVID-19.

This chain links TRBV10-3 with TRBJ1-5; 7 positions agree with TRBD1. The CDR3 contains 13 residues. Germline V gene sequence: CDR1 ENHRY, CDR2 SYGVKD. Trimming at V came to 10 bases and at J to 4 bases, leaving 7 bases not matched to a gene. This CDR3 is CATLDRENQPQHF. In nucleotides, the CDR3 is TGTGCCACCCTCGACAGGGAGAATCAGCCCCAGCATTTT.

The genes are TRBV5-8 and TRBJ2-7, with D possibly TRBD2 on 6 matching bases. This CDR3 contains 13 residues. The V end lost 3 bases, the J end lost 11 bases, and 18 bases lay between the germline ends. The germline V gene has CDR1 SGHTS and CDR2 YDEGEE. The CDR3 region has the DNA TGTGCCAGCAGCTGGAGGAGATCTGAGCGGGAGTACTTC. Its translation is CASSWRRSEREYF.

The sample holds a few counts of this clone. The rearrangement links TRBV4-2 to TRBJ2-7; D gene ambiguous. The germline CDR1 and CDR2 sequences are LGHNA and YNFKEQ. Trimming removed 0 bases from V and 2 bases from J, with 5 bases in between. The CDR3 consists of 13 residues. The CDR3 loop reads CASSQELAYEQYF. CDR3 DNA: TGTGCCAGCAGCCAAGAATTAGCCTACGAGCAGTACTTC.

The V gene is TRBV4-2, the J gene TRBJ2-1, with 10 bases identical to TRBD1. Per germline, CDR1 LGHNA and CDR2 YNFKEQ. This CDR3 is 17 amino acids long. V was clipped by 0 bases and J by 4 bases; unmatched bases: 6. CDR3 loop: CASSQDADRGRYNEQFF. CDR3 DNA: TGTGCCAGCAGCCAAGATGCGGACAGGGGGAGATACAATGAGCAGTTCTTC.

This clone was detected only once. The rearrangement uses TRBV7-9 and TRBJ1-2, with 9 positions matching TRBD1. Germline loops: CDR1 SEHNR, CDR2 FQNEAQ (reference sequence). The trim removed 6 bases at V and 5 bases at J, leaving 13 bases unmatched. The CDR3 is 16 residues long. CDR3 region: CASRTGGSTLPYGYTF. In DNA, the CDR3 is TGTGCCAGCAGAACAGGGGGCTCCACTCTTCCTTATGGCTACACCTTC.

The chain couples TRBV30 to TRBJ1-6, with TRBD1 as a possible D gene (6 bases). V lost 3 bases and J lost 6, with 15 bases in between. The CDR3 consists of 15 residues. Germline loops: CDR1 GTSNPN, CDR2 SVGIG (reference sequence). The CDR3 DNA reads TGTGCCTGGAGCGGATCTGGGGGCTCTAATTCACCCCTCCACTTT. Amino acid sequence: CAWSGSGGSNSPLHF.

The chain is built from TRBV6-5 and TRBJ2-2; D is undetermined. In germline, CDR1 is MNHEY, CDR2 SVGAGI. The V end was cut by 4 bases, the J end by 4 bases, with 7 bases between. The CDR3 extends over 13 amino acids. CDR3 region: CASSFYRTGELFF. The DNA for the CDR3 is TGTGCCAGCAGTTTTTATCGCACCGGGGAGCTGTTTTTT.

This clone showed up just once. The CDR3 region is CASSRGVQETQYF. The DNA for the CDR3 is TGTGCCAGCAGCCGGGGAGTCCAAGAGACCCAGTACTTC. J is TRBJ2-5 and V is TRBV7-3, with TRBD2 as a possible D gene (5 bases). Between the trimmed V and J ends, which lost 5 bases and 1 base, there was a span of 8 bases. This CDR3 region has 13 residues. Germline values: CDR1 SGHTA, CDR2 FQGTGA.

The chain recombines TRBV30 with TRBJ2-1; 12 bases agree with TRBD2. The CDR3 length is 13 residues. Germline CDR1 GTSNPN, CDR2 SVGIG (reference sequence). V lost 4 bases, J lost 13 bases, and 8 bases stayed unmatched. CDR3 coding DNA: TGTGCCTGGACCCCGATCGGACTAGCGGGACAGTTCTTC. Amino acids: CAWTPIGLAGQFF.

This clone was detected only once. The V call is TRBV6-6, the J call TRBJ2-5, with D possibly TRBD2 on 6 matching bases. CDR1 is MNHNY, CDR2 SVGAGI, per germline (reference sequence). This CDR3 comprises 16 residues. With 5 bases removed from V and 4 bases from J, the gap between germline ends came to 20 bases. CDR3 nucleotides: TGTGCCAGCAGTCGAGGACTACCAGAGGGAGGAGAGACCCAGTACTTC. It is translated as CASSRGLPEGGETQYF.